This TCR beta chain was identified in a study of blood T cell repertoires in COVID-19. Study-wide context: From T cells, B-cell-depleted T cells, or PBMCs came the material, which was cDNA or gDNA.

Under the authors' procedure: How many nucleated cells were present was estimated from reference gene primer amplification. Only in-frame clones appear in the TCRdb table, and some are missing; sequencing was by immunoSEQ multiplex PCR. V and J calls plus clone size are reproduced from that table; the DNA served to infer D and trimming. The table has around 300,000 clones, roughly 87% seen once. Participants, about 18 to 90 years old, spanned around 25 US areas. Comments on this clone: The junction does not match germline at one end; this may be a read error.

Germline lookup yields CDR1 MNHEY and CDR2 SVGAGI. This CDR3 has 13 amino acids. The V gene is TRBV6-5, the J gene TRBJ2-7, with D perhaps TRBD2 (6 bases). Sequenced material: PBMCs or T cells enriched from blood (not recorded which). This TCR came from a woman aged 30 to 39 who had recovered from COVID-19. The CDR3 loop is CASSPLGGSDLDF. For the CDR3, the DNA is TGTGCCAGCAGTCCTCTGGGGGGATCCGATTTGGACTTC.